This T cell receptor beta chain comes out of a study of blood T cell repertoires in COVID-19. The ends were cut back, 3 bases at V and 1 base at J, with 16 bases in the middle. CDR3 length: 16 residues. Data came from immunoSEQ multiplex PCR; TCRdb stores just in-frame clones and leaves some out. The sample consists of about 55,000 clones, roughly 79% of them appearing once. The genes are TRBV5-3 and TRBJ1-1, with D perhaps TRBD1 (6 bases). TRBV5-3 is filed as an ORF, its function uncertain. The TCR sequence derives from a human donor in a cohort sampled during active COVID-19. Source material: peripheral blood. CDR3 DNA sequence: TGTGCCAGAAGCTGGACCTCCGGGACACAGAACACTGAAGCTTTCTTT. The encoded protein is CARSWTSGTQNTEAFF.